What follows are 4 T cell receptor beta chains derived from one specimen sequenced in a study of control samples from healthy donors and cancer patients. Produced via immunoSEQ multiplex PCR; TCRdb's table is partial and in-frame only. The sample has about 100,000 clones, roughly 87% seen once; the top ten hold 15% to 20%. The sequenced material came from blood. Receptors originate from a woman aged 45-65 years in good health.

The chain combines TRBV20-1 with TRBJ2-3, with 8 bases that match TRBD2. The CDR3 sequence is 14 residues long. V lost 3 bases and J lost 0; bases outside the gene matches: 2. CDR1 is DFQATT and CDR2 is SNEGSKA in the germline V gene (reference sequence). The CDR3 bases are TGCAGTGCTAGTCTAGCGGGTAGCACAGATACGCAGTATTTT. It yields the protein CSASLAGSTDTQYF.

Only one count was recorded for this clone. The chain has TRBV6-6 and TRBJ1-4; the D is unclear. Deletions cut 2 bases from V and 3 bases from J, with 10 bases between. Germline V CDR1 and CDR2: MNHNY, SVGAGI (reference sequence). The CDR3 totals 15 residues. CDR3 nucleotides: TGTGCCAGCAGTTACGGCTCGAGCGCTAATGAAAAACTGTTTTTT. Translated: CASSYGSSANEKLFF.

This clone was detected only a few times. The gene calls are TRBV25-1 and TRBJ2-7; 8 bases map to TRBD1. Germline-derived CDR1 and CDR2 are MGHDK and SYGVNS. The CDR3 is 15 amino acids. The V gene end was trimmed by 3 bases and the J gene end by 5 bases; junction bases not matched to a gene: 9. In nucleotides, the CDR3 is TGTGCCAGCAGTGAGGGATCAGGGGGCCACCACGAGCAGTACGTC. This codes for CASSEGSGGHHEQYV.

This clone was seen once. DNA for the CDR3: TGTGCCAGCAGTGAAAGGAGGACTAGCGGGGTCGGGGAGCTGTTTTTT. Translated: CASSERRTSGVGELFF. The chain couples TRBV25-1 to TRBJ2-2; 12 bases match TRBD2. CDR1 and CDR2 from the germline V gene are MGHDK and SYGVNS. This CDR3 is built from 16 residues. The J segment lost 7 bases and the V segment lost 2 bases, leaving 5 bases of the junction unmatched.